Each of the 8 T cell receptor beta chains below was sequenced from the same sample in a study of post-analysis software for immune sequencing data. Overall study results and limits: There were a handful of TRBV segments more frequent in patients than controls, and TRBV5-6, TRBV5-1 and TRBV20-1 were among them.

Their antigens are not known. Presence of unique molecular identifiers characterized the TCR beta cDNA libraries. TCRdb reprocessed the PCR reads via MiXCR and lists one record per CDR3 protein. The sample has approximately 180,000 distinct CDR3 sequences; approximately 28% are singletons. The sequenced material came from blood. The receptors originated from a girl aged 10 to 17 with multiple sclerosis.

About this clonotype itself: A clone one base away is much larger, so this may be a read error. The chain carries TRBV20-1 and TRBJ2-3, with TRBD2 matching over 8 bases. Germline V lookup: CDR1 DFQATT, CDR2 SNEGSKA (reference sequence). V was clipped by 3 bases and J by 6 bases; unmatched bases: 11. This CDR3 contains 15 residues. DNA of the CDR3: TGCAGTGCTAGCCCCTTAGCGGGAAGGTGGGATACGCAGTATTTT. This sequence encodes CSASPLAGRWDTQYF.

This clonotype was seen ten or more times. The V call is TRBV7-2, the J call TRBJ2-1; 7 bases match TRBD2. Germline CDR1 SGHTA, CDR2 FQGNSA. The V gene end was trimmed by 6 bases and the J gene end by 5 bases; junction bases not matched to a gene: 16. This CDR3 contains 17 residues. The CDR3: CASRTDRLAVGNNEQFF. CDR3 coding DNA: TGTGCCAGCAGGACCGACCGACTAGCCGTAGGAAACAATGAGCAGTTCTTC. Combining the CDR3 with reference TRBV7-2 and TRBJ2-1 gives the whole variable domain GAGVSQSPSNKVTEKGKDVELRCDPISGHTALYWYRQSLGQGLEFLIYFQGNSAPDKSGLPSDRFSAERTGGSVSTLTIQRTQQEDSAVYLCASRTDRLAVGNNEQFFGPGTRLTVL.

About this clonotype: This may arise from a read error, as a much more abundant clone is one base away. The CDR3 nucleotides read TGTGCCGGCAGCTTGGGGAGAGCGGAGACCCAGTACTTC. It yields the protein CAGSLGRAETQYF. This chain links TRBV5-6 with TRBJ2-5; D is perhaps TRBD2 (5 bases). The CDR3 is 13 amino acids. Germline V gives CDR1 SGHDT, CDR2 YYEEEE.

The V and J genes are TRBV4-2 and TRBJ1-2; 9 bases line up with TRBD1. Per germline, CDR1 LGHNA and CDR2 YNFKEQ. With V trimmed by 1 base and J by 4 bases, 4 bases remained unmatched. This CDR3 comprises 15 residues. Written as DNA, the CDR3 is TGTGCCAGCAGCCAAGGGCGGGACAGGGTCTATGGCTACACCTTC. Protein sequence: CASSQGRDRVYGYTF.

The V call is TRBV4-1, the J call TRBJ1-6; D is undetermined. CDR3 length: 12 amino acids. Germline CDR1 reads MGHRA; CDR2 reads YSYEKL. V lost 0 bases to trimming and J lost 9 bases, with 3 bases between them. The CDR3 region is CASSQEASPLHF. In nucleotides, the CDR3 is TGCGCCAGCAGCCAAGAGGCTTCACCCCTCCACTTT.

This clonotype was detected ten times or more. The rearrangement links TRBV12-3 or TRBV12-4 to TRBJ2-5; 9 bases agree with TRBD2. V dropped 7 bases and J dropped 4; count of bases not matched to a gene: 7. The CDR3 has 14 amino acids. CDR3 bases: TGTGCCAGCAAAATAGCGGGAGTGTTAGAGACCCAGTACTTC. It encodes CASKIAGVLETQYF.

Worth noting for this clonotype: A much larger clone lies one base from this, so it may be a read error. This chain connects TRBV20-1 to TRBJ2-5, with 9 bases aligning to TRBD1. The junction had 15 bases not matched to a gene; V was cut back by 5 bases and J by 5 bases. The CDR3 is made up of 16 amino acids. Germline CDR1 reads DFQATT; CDR2 reads SNEGSKA (reference sequence). The CDR3 region has the DNA TGCAGTGCTCCACAACGGGACAGGGCGTTTGAGGAGACCCAGTACTTC. Translated, it gives CSAPQRDRAFEETQYF.

The chain combines TRBV7-9 with TRBJ1-2; D remains unclear. CDR3 length: 15 residues. In germline, CDR1 is SEHNR, CDR2 FQNEAQ (reference sequence). Trimming removed 3 bases from V and 6 bases from J, with 17 bases in between. CDR3 in amino acids: CASSLDWKERDGYTF. CDR3 sequence (DNA): TGTGCCAGCAGCTTGGATTGGAAGGAGAGGGATGGCTACACCTTC.